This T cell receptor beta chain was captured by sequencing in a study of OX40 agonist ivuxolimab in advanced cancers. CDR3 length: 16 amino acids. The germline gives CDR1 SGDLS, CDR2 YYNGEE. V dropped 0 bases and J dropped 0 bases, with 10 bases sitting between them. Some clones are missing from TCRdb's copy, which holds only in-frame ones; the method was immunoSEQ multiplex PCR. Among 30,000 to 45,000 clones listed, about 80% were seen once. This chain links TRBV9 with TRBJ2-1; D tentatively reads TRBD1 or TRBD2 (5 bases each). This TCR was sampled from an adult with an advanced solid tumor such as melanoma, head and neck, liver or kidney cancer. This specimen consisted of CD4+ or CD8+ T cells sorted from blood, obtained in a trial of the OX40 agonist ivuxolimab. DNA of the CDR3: TGTGCCAGCAGCGTAGGGGACCAAAGCTCCTACAATGAGCAGTTCTTC. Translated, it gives CASSVGDQSSYNEQFF.